Presented here are 30 T cell receptor beta chains from one specimen sequenced in a study of cytotoxic CD8 clonotypes in ibrutinib-treated CLL. Libraries were prepared by immunoSEQ multiplex PCR; TCRdb keeps only in-frame clonotypes and omits some of them. Of approximately 300,000 clones listed, roughly 85% are singletons. This sample comprised PBMCs, obtained before ibrutinib treatment. Receptors originate from a human donor with chronic lymphocytic leukemia.

The chain links TRBV6-5 to TRBJ2-5; 8 bases match TRBD2. The CDR3 runs to 15 residues. Trimming at V came to 5 bases and at J to 5 bases, leaving 10 bases not matched to a gene. Germline V gene lookup returns CDR1 MNHEY and CDR2 SVGAGI. CDR3 protein: CASSNGLAVQETQYF. CDR3 nucleotides: TGTGCCAGCAGTAACGGACTAGCAGTTCAGGAGACCCAGTACTTC.

This clone was seen a handful of times. The chain uses TRBV29-1 and TRBJ2-7; D perhaps matches TRBD2 (6 bases). Germline values: CDR1 SQVTM, CDR2 ANQGSEA. V was pared by 6 bases and J by 4 bases, with 19 bases between. This CDR3 spans 14 amino acids. The CDR3 sequence: CSVGSGSRLYEQYF. For the CDR3, the DNA is TGCAGCGTCGGAAGCGGGTCCCGCCTGTACGAGCAGTACTTC.

In the case of this clone: Germline and junction disagree at one end, which may indicate a read error. The CDR3 sequence is CATSYLDTGELFF. The CDR3 bases are TGTGCCACCAGTTATTTGGACACCGGGGAGCTGTTTTTT. V usage is TRBV27 and J usage is TRBJ2-2, with D unclear. Germline assignment: CDR1 MNHEY and CDR2 SMNVEV (reference sequence). The CDR3 sequence is 13 residues long.

The chain employs TRBV7-8 and TRBJ2-7, with D hard to call. This CDR3 region has 15 residues. V was pared by 2 bases and J by 2 bases, with 13 bases between. CDR1 is SGHVS, CDR2 FQNEAQ, per germline. CDR3 nucleotides: TGTGCCAGCAGCTTACGGTATGGGGAACCCTACGAGCAGTACTTC. Translation gives CASSLRYGEPYEQYF.

The rearrangement joins TRBV23-1 to TRBJ2-7; unclear D gene. TRBV23-1 is reported as an ORF; its role is uncertain. CDR3 size: 12 residues. V gave up 8 bases and J gave up 5 bases, with 13 bases separating them. As DNA, the CDR3 is TGCGCCAGCGCCCTGTTCTCGGACGAGCAGTACTTC. Translation: CASALFSDEQYF.

The V and J genes are TRBV7-8 and TRBJ2-7; D remains unclear. V gave up 1 base and J gave up 4 bases, with 17 bases separating them. CDR1 and CDR2 (germline): SGHVS, FQNEAQ. The CDR3 sequence is 16 residues long. The CDR3 region is CASSLVRLTNYYEQYF. In DNA, the CDR3 is TGTGCCAGCAGCTTAGTAAGGCTAACCAACTATTACGAGCAGTACTTC.

This clone was picked up a small number of times. This chain connects TRBV7-2 to TRBJ1-2, with 11 bases lining up with TRBD1. Germline V CDR1 and CDR2: SGHTA, FQGNSA. The CDR3 has 15 residues. Trimming removed 5 bases from V and 6 bases from J; junction bases left unmatched: 8. The DNA of the CDR3 is TGTGCCAGCAGCCCGGACAGGGGGCGAATCAATGGCTACACCTTC. It codes for CASSPDRGRINGYTF.

The V call is TRBV6-1, the J call TRBJ2-1; D gene ambiguous. Trimming took off 1 base at V and 0 bases at J, with 7 bases between the two ends. The CDR3 is 15 residues long. From germline, CDR1 is MNHNS and CDR2 SASEGT. The CDR3 DNA follows: TGTGCCAGCAGTGAAGGAGCGCCCTCCTACAATGAGCAGTTCTTC. The encoded protein is CASSEGAPSYNEQFF.

The rearrangement links TRBV10-3 to TRBJ2-7; 9 bases are shared with TRBD1. CDR3 length: 15 amino acids. The V and J ends lost 10 bases and 4 bases, in that order; junction bases with no gene match: 14. Germline loops: CDR1 ENHRY, CDR2 SYGVKD. CDR3 nucleotides: TGTGCCAGCCTCAGGCGGGGGACAGGGTGGTACGAGCAGTACTTC. Encoded protein: CASLRRGTGWYEQYF.

V is TRBV11-1 and J is TRBJ2-2; 12 nucleotides agree with TRBD2. Looked up from germline, CDR1 is SGHAT and CDR2 is FQDESV (reference sequence). The CDR3 runs to 15 residues. With V trimmed by 2 bases and J by 7 bases, 2 bases remained unmatched. CDR3 nucleotides: TGTGCCAGCAGCTTACGACTAGCGGGAGACGGGGAGCTGTTTTTT. Its translation is CASSLRLAGDGELFF.

The V call is TRBV9, the J call TRBJ2-2; D uncertain. The V and J ends lost 0 bases and 8 bases respectively, with 8 bases between them. The germline CDR1 and CDR2 sequences are SGDLS and YYNGEE. The CDR3 runs 13 residues. The CDR3 region has the DNA TGTGCCAGCAGCGTAGCTATAGTTGGGGAGCTGTTTTTT. This sequence encodes CASSVAIVGELFF.

The chain is built from TRBV6-5 and TRBJ2-5, with 10 bases aligning to TRBD1. Germline V gene sequence: CDR1 MNHEY, CDR2 SVGAGI. J was trimmed by 3 bases and V by 4 bases; bases with no gene match: 5. CDR3 length equals 15 residues. This CDR3 reads CASSWPGQGKETQYF. Here the CDR3 DNA reads TGTGCCAGCAGTTGGCCGGGACAGGGGAAAGAGACCCAGTACTTC.

The chain uses TRBV28 and TRBJ1-2; a weak D match, TRBD1 (5 bases). Trimming took 3 bases from V and 6 from J, leaving 14 bases between them. CDR1 is MDHEN and CDR2 is SYDVKM in the germline V gene. The CDR3 sequence is 14 residues long. CDR3: CASSFLQVGDGYTF. CDR3 DNA: TGTGCCAGCAGTTTTTTACAGGTGGGAGATGGCTACACCTTC.

This clone was detected only a few times. CDR3 bases: TGCGCCAGCAGCCCCCCCACGGCTAACTATGGCTACACCTTC. Translation: CASSPPTANYGYTF. V usage is TRBV4-1 and J usage is TRBJ1-2; D gene ambiguous. Germline CDR1 and CDR2: MGHRA and YSYEKL. Deletions cut 4 bases from V and 0 bases from J, with 9 bases between. The CDR3 runs to 14 residues.

The chain carries TRBV5-4 and TRBJ2-5, with 8 bases identical to TRBD2. The assigned J gene may be wrong: the sequence end matches TRBJ2-7 better. From germline, CDR1 is SGHNT and CDR2 YYREEE (reference sequence). The CDR3 runs to 14 residues. The CDR3 here is CASSPAGAYYEQYF. The CDR3 nucleotides are TGTGCCAGCAGCCCAGCGGGAGCCTACTACGAGCAGTACTTC.

V is TRBV7-6 and J is TRBJ2-5; no reliable D call. The CDR3 sequence is 13 residues long. Looked up from germline, CDR1 is SGHVS and CDR2 is FNYEAQ. The V end was cut by 2 bases, the J end by 4 bases, with 8 bases between. The CDR3 is CASSLFISETQYF. The CDR3 coding sequence is TGTGCCAGCAGCTTATTCATCTCAGAGACCCAGTACTTC.

The gene calls are TRBV6-4 and TRBJ2-1; 8 bases agree with TRBD2. The CDR3 is made up of 17 amino acids. Germline V CDR1 and CDR2: MRHNA, SNTAGT. With 5 bases clipped from V and 5 bases from J, the junction kept 14 bases outside the gene matches. CDR3 sequence (DNA): TGTGCCAGCAGTCCTTATTTAAGCGGGAGTTTAAACAATGAGCAGTTCTTC. This sequence encodes CASSPYLSGSLNNEQFF.

The rearrangement joins TRBV4-2 to TRBJ2-7; no clear D gene. Germline V gene sequence: CDR1 LGHNA, CDR2 YNFKEQ. The CDR3 totals 13 residues. The V gene lost 3 bases and the J gene lost 0 bases, with 6 bases spanning the gap. The CDR3 spells CASSHPDSYEQYF. In DNA, the CDR3 is TGTGCCAGCAGCCATCCGGACTCCTACGAGCAGTACTTC.

In its sample, this clone was seen a few times. The gene calls are TRBV27 and TRBJ1-5; D is uncertain. In germline, CDR1 is MNHEY, CDR2 SMNVEV (reference sequence). Trimming removed 5 bases at V and 2 bases at J, with 13 bases between. CDR3 length: 15 amino acids. The CDR3 DNA follows: TGTGCCAGCAGTCCCCGTTCTGCTGGCAATCAGCCCCAGCATTTT. Translating it yields CASSPRSAGNQPQHF.

This clone is a singleton in its sample. In DNA, the CDR3 is TGTGCCAGCAGCCCCACTAGTTCCCACAATGAGCAGTTCTTC. Protein: CASSPTSSHNEQFF. This chain links TRBV9 with TRBJ2-1; D is possibly TRBD2 (5 bases). V was clipped by 4 bases and J by 5 bases, with 13 bases between them. Germline CDR1 and CDR2: SGDLS and YYNGEE. The CDR3 runs to 14 residues.

This chain uses TRBV14 with TRBJ1-2; D unresolved. This CDR3 contains 13 residues. Trimming stripped 1 base from V and 8 bases from J, with 11 bases between. Germline CDR1 SGHDN, CDR2 FVKESK. CDR3 sequence (DNA): TGTGCCAGCAGCCAAGTCTATCACGCGGGCTACACCTTC. Protein product: CASSQVYHAGYTF.

This clone was seen more than once but under ten times. V and J are TRBV7-9 and TRBJ1-2, with D maybe TRBD1 (5 bases). Germline assignment: CDR1 SEHNR and CDR2 FQNEAQ (reference sequence). The V end lost 10 bases, the J end lost 9 bases, and 21 bases lay between the germline ends. The length of the CDR3 is 13 residues. The CDR3 DNA follows: TGTGCCATCACACCAGGGTTTTCCCGGAGCTACACCTTC. It specifies CAITPGFSRSYTF.

In its sample, this clone was seen a few times. The same CDR3 also results from other DNA sequences found in this sample. V and J are TRBV9 and TRBJ2-7; 7 nucleotides match TRBD2. The germline CDR1 and CDR2 sequences are SGDLS and YYNGEE. V was pared by 0 bases and J by 3 bases, with 0 bases of the junction left unmatched. There are 13 residues in the CDR3. CDR3 sequence reads: CASSVGTSYEQYF. The CDR3 DNA sequence: TGTGCCAGCAGCGTAGGGACTAGCTACGAGCAGTACTTC.

The chain uses TRBV5-1 and TRBJ2-7; 7 bases line up with TRBD2. V shed 4 bases, J shed 0 bases, and the junction held 1 base outside the gene matches. CDR3 length equals 13 residues. CDR1 is SGHRS and CDR2 is YFSETQ in the germline V gene. The CDR3 sequence: CASSSGTSYEQYF. The DNA for the CDR3 is TGCGCCAGCAGCAGCGGGACCTCCTACGAGCAGTACTTC.

This rearrangement joins TRBV7-2 to TRBJ2-1; 10 positions agree with TRBD2. The junction had 3 bases not matched to a gene; V was cut back by 0 bases and J by 4 bases. The CDR3 sequence is 16 residues long. Per the germline V gene, CDR1 is SGHTA and CDR2 is FQGNSA. CDR3 sequence: CASSLAGTSAYNEQFF. In DNA, the CDR3 is TGTGCCAGCAGCTTAGCAGGGACTAGCGCATACAATGAGCAGTTCTTC.

This clone has just a few counts. V gene TRBV6-5 combines with J gene TRBJ2-7; D perhaps matches TRBD1 (6 bases). Germline-derived CDR1 and CDR2 are MNHEY and SVGAGI. This CDR3 contains 14 residues. The germline V and J ends were trimmed by 6 bases and 7 bases, with 19 bases remaining between them. The CDR3 region is CASRPNPTGREQYF. The CDR3 nucleotides read TGTGCCAGCAGGCCAAACCCGACAGGCAGGGAGCAGTACTTC.

Only a few counts were recorded for this clone. The chain uses TRBV19 and TRBJ2-3; the match to TRBD2 covers 7 bases. V shed 7 bases, J shed 0 bases, and the junction held 4 bases outside the gene matches. The CDR3 length is 14 residues. Per germline, CDR1 LNHDA and CDR2 SQIVND (reference sequence). The CDR3 here is CASNSGTSTDTQYF. CDR3 nucleotide sequence: TGTGCCAGTAACAGCGGGACTAGCACAGATACGCAGTATTTT.

This chain links TRBV4-3 with TRBJ1-2, with a tentative D call TRBD1 (5 bases). Germline V gene sequence: CDR1 LGHNA, CDR2 YSLEER. CDR3 length: 15 amino acids. Between the trimmed V and J ends, which lost 4 bases and 0 bases, there was a span of 12 bases. CDR3 region: CASSPRGRTNYGYTF. The CDR3 nucleotides read TGCGCCAGCAGCCCCCGGGGGAGAACTAACTATGGCTACACCTTC.

V and J are TRBV5-4 and TRBJ2-7; D call uncertain. With 6 bases removed from V and 0 bases from J, the gap between germline ends came to 10 bases. CDR1 and CDR2 from the germline V gene are SGHNT and YYREEE (reference sequence). This CDR3 region has 13 residues. For the CDR3, the DNA is TGTGCCAGCACGCCGGGCAACTCCTACGAGCAGTACTTC. As protein: CASTPGNSYEQYF.

The chain links TRBV5-1 to TRBJ2-5; unclear D gene. Germline V gene sequence: CDR1 SGHRS, CDR2 YFSETQ. Trimming stripped 3 bases from V and 4 bases from J, with 22 bases between. The CDR3 runs 17 residues. The CDR3 DNA is TGCGCCAGCAGCTCCTACCCCGCCCGGCACGCCATAGAGACCCAGTACTTC. Translated, it gives CASSSYPARHAIETQYF.